Each of the 24 T cell receptor beta chains below was sequenced from the same sample in a study of T cell clonotyping in hematopoietic cell transplantation. Profiling relied on immunoSEQ multiplex PCR, and the TCRdb table lists in-frame clones only, not all of them. The sample contains some 12,000 clones, roughly nine tenths of which appear only once. The specimen comprised PBMCs, sampled 100 days after allogeneic stem cell transplant. The source of these receptors is a female patient between 55 and 75 years old who had an allogeneic stem cell transplant from an unrelated donor, so the T cells may come from the graft donor. Some clones in this sample may be carry-over from other donors' samples.

The chain uses TRBV10-3 and TRBJ1-5; 7 bases map to TRBD1. V lost 4 bases and J lost 7; bases outside the gene matches: 4. Germline lookup yields CDR1 ENHRY and CDR2 SYGVKD. The CDR3 is 13 residues long. In DNA, the CDR3 is TGTGCCATCAGTGGAACAGGGGACCAGCCCCAGCATTTT. Protein: CAISGTGDQPQHF.

The chain carries TRBV19 and TRBJ2-2; D may be TRBD2 (6 bases). Trimming removed 7 bases at V and 4 bases at J, with 22 bases between. The CDR3 covers 17 residues. CDR1 is LNHDA, CDR2 SQIVND, per germline (reference sequence). The CDR3 DNA is TGTGCCAGTATTGGGGTACCGGAGGGAGAGGGCACCGGGGAGCTGTTTTTT. Its protein product is CASIGVPEGEGTGELFF. Based on the CDR3 plus reference TRBV19 and TRBJ2-2, the full variable domain is DGGITQSPKYLFRKEGQNVTLSCEQNLNHDAMYWYRQDPGQGLRLIYYSQIVNDFQKGDIAEGYSVSREKKESFPLTVTSAQKNPTAFYLCASIGVPEGEGTGELFFGEGSRLTVL.

The chain is built from TRBV7-2 and TRBJ1-5; no reliable D call. V lost 5 bases and J lost 4, with 9 bases in between. In germline, CDR1 is SGHTA, CDR2 FQGNSA. The CDR3 is 13 amino acids. The CDR3 DNA sequence: TGTGCCAGCAGCGACAACAGAAATCAGCCCCAGCATTTT. Amino acids: CASSDNRNQPQHF.

The chain has TRBV7-6 and TRBJ2-7; TRBD1 agrees at 9 bases. V was clipped by 5 bases and J by 5 bases; unmatched bases: 1. Germline V gives CDR1 SGHVS, CDR2 FNYEAQ. The CDR3 has 12 amino acids. The CDR3 protein is CASSGTGNEQYF. The CDR3 DNA follows: TGTGCCAGCAGCGGGACAGGGAACGAGCAGTACTTC.

This clone occurred a few times. The chain combines TRBV5-1 with TRBJ2-3; D gene ambiguous. V lost 8 bases, J lost 4 bases, and 8 bases lay in between. The CDR3 runs 11 residues. Germline CDR1 reads SGHRS; CDR2 reads YFSETQ. The CDR3 protein is CASSQADTQYF. For the CDR3, the DNA is TGCGCCAGTAGCCAGGCAGATACGCAGTATTTT.

This chain joins TRBV5-6 and TRBJ2-7, with D possibly TRBD2 on 6 matching bases. The CDR3 is 15 residues long. Germline CDR1 reads SGHDT; CDR2 reads YYEEEE. V lost 4 bases to trimming and J lost 4 bases, with 18 bases between them. DNA of the CDR3: TGTGCCAGCAGCCCAAGACTAGATGACGGATACGAGCAGTACTTC. Translated: CASSPRLDDGYEQYF.

The chain carries TRBV7-8 and TRBJ1-2; D gene unclear. The CDR3 consists of 12 residues. Trimming stripped 4 bases from V and 11 bases from J, with 14 bases between. The V gene's germline CDR1 is SGHVS and CDR2 FQNEAQ. The CDR3 DNA sequence: TGTGCCAGCAGCTATACAACGTTCGAATACACCTTC. This sequence encodes CASSYTTFEYTF.

The genes are TRBV28 and TRBJ2-5; D might be TRBD2 (6 bases). Per the germline V gene, CDR1 is MDHEN and CDR2 is SYDVKM. V dropped 5 bases and J dropped 5 bases, with 9 bases sitting between them. The CDR3 contains 12 residues. The CDR3 DNA is TGTGCCAGCAGTCCGGGAGTGGAGACCCAGTACTTC. Translated, it gives CASSPGVETQYF.

This chain connects TRBV6-4 to TRBJ2-1; D remains ambiguous. Germline loops: CDR1 MRHNA, CDR2 SNTAGT. V shed 2 bases and J shed 0 bases, with 14 bases lying between them. The CDR3 is 17 residues long. The CDR3 nucleotides read TGTGCCAGCAGTGACCAGCCCTTGGGCGTCTCCTACAATGAGCAGTTCTTC. It is translated as CASSDQPLGVSYNEQFF.

This clone was detected once. The V and J genes are TRBV6-6 and TRBJ2-2; possibly TRBD1 for D (5 bases). The CDR3 length is 14 residues. Germline loops: CDR1 MNHNY, CDR2 SVGAGI (reference sequence). V shed 5 bases and J shed 1 base, with 8 bases lying between them. The CDR3 region is CASSQTVNTGELFF. CDR3 DNA: TGTGCCAGCAGTCAGACAGTGAACACCGGGGAGCTGTTTTTT.

V usage is TRBV5-1 and J usage is TRBJ1-2; possibly TRBD1 for D (5 bases). Trimming took off 1 base at V and 8 bases at J, with 12 bases between the two ends. The germline gives CDR1 SGHRS, CDR2 YFSETQ. The CDR3 sequence is 13 residues long. The CDR3 sequence is CASSLPGGRGYTF. The CDR3 DNA reads TGCGCCAGCAGCTTGCCGGGGGGTCGCGGCTACACCTTC. Using reference TRBV5-1 and TRBJ1-2 for the parts outside the CDR3, the full variable domain is KAGVTQTPRYLIKTRGQQVTLSCSPISGHRSVSWYQQTPGQGLQFLFEYFSETQRNKGNFPGRFSGRQFSNSRSEMNVSTLELGDSALYLCASSLPGGRGYTFGSGTRLTVV.

The chain carries TRBV19 and TRBJ2-1; unclear D gene. The CDR3 extends over 16 amino acids. The V end lost 5 bases, the J end lost 3 bases, and 17 bases lay between the germline ends. Germline V gene data show CDR1 as LNHDA and CDR2 as SQIVND (reference sequence). The CDR3 DNA reads TGTGCCAGTAGTCCTACTGGCGCGGATCTCTACAATGAGCAGTTCTTC. The encoded protein is CASSPTGADLYNEQFF.

The chain couples TRBV10-3 to TRBJ1-2, with TRBD1 matching over 10 bases. The CDR3 sequence is 15 residues long. Germline values: CDR1 ENHRY, CDR2 SYGVKD. V lost 3 bases to trimming and J lost 4 bases; unmatched junction nucleotides: 5. CDR3 region: CAISDRDRGVYGYTF. In DNA, the CDR3 is TGTGCCATCAGTGATCGGGACAGGGGCGTCTATGGCTACACCTTC.

CDR3: CAISITRATGTGELFF. In DNA, the CDR3 is TGTGCCATCAGCATAACCAGGGCAACAGGCACCGGGGAGCTGTTTTTT. The gene calls are TRBV10-3 and TRBJ2-2; D may be TRBD1 (5 bases). The CDR3 loop spans 16 amino acids. V lost 6 bases, J lost 4 bases, and 18 bases lay in between. CDR1 ENHRY and CDR2 SYGVKD come from the germline V gene.

The chain recombines TRBV15 with TRBJ1-4; D is possibly TRBD1 (5 bases). Germline assignment: CDR1 LNHNV and CDR2 YYDKDF (reference sequence). CDR3 length: 14 residues. Trimming removed 1 base from V and 5 bases from J, with 8 bases in between. The CDR3: CATSRGDGNEKLFF. CDR3 nucleotides: TGTGCCACCAGCAGAGGGGACGGAAATGAAAAACTGTTTTTT.

This chain links TRBV6-1 with TRBJ1-1; D is unresolved. V was cut by 1 base and J by 4 bases, with 10 bases left in between. This CDR3 spans 14 amino acids. Germline values: CDR1 MNHNS, CDR2 SASEGT. This CDR3 is CASSEDWGSTEAFF. For the CDR3, the DNA is TGTGCCAGCAGTGAAGATTGGGGTAGCACTGAAGCTTTCTTT.

This clone was detected only a few times. The J gene is TRBJ2-3, the V gene TRBV4-1, with D possibly matching TRBD2 (6 bases). The ends were cut back, 6 bases at V and 2 bases at J, with 18 bases in the middle. Germline V gene data show CDR1 as MGHRA and CDR2 as YSYEKL. The CDR3 contains 16 residues. CDR3 region: CASSSPGSGDTDTQYF. The CDR3 DNA reads TGCGCCAGCAGTAGCCCCGGTAGCGGCGACACAGATACGCAGTATTTT.

The chain carries TRBV13 and TRBJ2-7; D perhaps matches TRBD1 (6 bases). Germline V lookup: CDR1 PRHDT, CDR2 FYEKMQ (reference sequence). The V gene lost 5 bases and the J gene lost 2 bases, with 16 bases spanning the gap. The CDR3 covers 15 residues. CDR3 loop: CASSQGRANAYEQYF. The DNA for the CDR3 is TGTGCCAGCAGCCAGGGGCGGGCTAACGCCTACGAGCAGTACTTC.

This rearrangement joins TRBV5-1 to TRBJ2-3; TRBD2 matches 8 bases. CDR3 length: 15 amino acids. The V segment lost 6 bases and the J segment 0 bases; nucleotides outside the gene matches: 6. Germline V gene data show CDR1 as SGHRS and CDR2 as YFSETQ. The CDR3 nucleotides read TGCGCCAGCATGGGTGGCGGGGGGAGCACAGATACGCAGTATTTT. Translation gives CASMGGGGSTDTQYF.

This clone was detected only once. The chain recombines TRBV28 with TRBJ2-7, with D maybe TRBD2 (5 bases). Germline values: CDR1 MDHEN, CDR2 SYDVKM. This CDR3 has 13 residues. V lost 2 bases, J lost 7 bases, and 12 bases lay in between. CDR3 loop: CASSLGLAGEQYF. The CDR3, as DNA: TGTGCCAGCAGTTTAGGGCTAGCTGGGGAGCAGTACTTC.

The J gene is TRBJ1-2, the V gene TRBV15; TRBD1 agrees at 7 bases. Germline V gene sequence: CDR1 LNHNV, CDR2 YYDKDF (reference sequence). J gave up 4 bases and V 3 bases, and 14 bases lay outside the gene matches. This CDR3 contains 17 residues. CDR3 sequence: CATSRARGMGQFYGYTF. In DNA, the CDR3 is TGTGCCACCAGCAGGGCGCGGGGGATGGGACAGTTCTATGGCTACACCTTC.

This chain uses TRBV7-6 with TRBJ2-5; 7 nucleotides line up with TRBD1. V gave up 5 bases and J gave up 3 bases; unmatched junction bases: 9. The CDR3 length is 15 residues. Germline V CDR1 and CDR2: SGHVS, FNYEAQ. The CDR3 DNA sequence: TGTGCCAGCAGCCCCGGGACAGCAAGAAAAGAGACCCAGTACTTC. Translation gives CASSPGTARKETQYF.

The chain is built from TRBV11-3 and TRBJ2-3, with D tentatively TRBD2 (5 bases). Trimming removed 5 bases from V and 1 base from J, with 10 bases in between. The CDR3 runs to 14 residues. Germline V gene lookup returns CDR1 SGHNT and CDR2 YENEEA. The CDR3 is CASSEGSGTDTQYF. CDR3 bases: TGTGCCAGCAGCGAGGGTAGCGGCACAGATACGCAGTATTTT.

The chain uses TRBV5-5 and TRBJ1-4; D perhaps matches TRBD1 (5 bases). Trimming removed 4 bases at V and 4 bases at J, with 8 bases between. CDR3 size: 13 residues. Germline V gene sequence: CDR1 SGHKS, CDR2 YYEKEE (reference sequence). The chain's CDR3 is CASSQTVNEKLFF. The CDR3 DNA sequence: TGTGCCAGCAGCCAGACAGTTAATGAAAAACTGTTTTTT.